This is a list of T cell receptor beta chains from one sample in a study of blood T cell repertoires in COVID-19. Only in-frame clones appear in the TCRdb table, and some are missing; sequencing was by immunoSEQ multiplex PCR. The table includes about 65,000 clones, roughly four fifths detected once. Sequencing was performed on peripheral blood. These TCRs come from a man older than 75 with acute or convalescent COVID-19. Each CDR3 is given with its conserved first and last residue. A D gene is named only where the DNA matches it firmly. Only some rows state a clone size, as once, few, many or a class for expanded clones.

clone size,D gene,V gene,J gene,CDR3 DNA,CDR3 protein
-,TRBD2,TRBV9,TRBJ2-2,TGTGCCAGCAGCGTATTAGCGGGGGGGCCCGGGGAGCTGTTTTTT,CASSVLAGGPGELFF
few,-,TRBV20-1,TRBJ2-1,TGCAGTGCTCAGAGAGGGCGGGAGCAGTTCTTC,CSAQRGREQFF
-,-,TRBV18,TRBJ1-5,TGTGCCAGCTCACCGGAACAGGGCCCCACCAATCAGCCCCAGCATTTT,CASSPEQGPTNQPQHF
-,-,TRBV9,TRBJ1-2,TGTGCCAGCAGCGGAAACAGGCCCCGAACTAACTATGGCTACACCTTC,CASSGNRPRTNYGYTF
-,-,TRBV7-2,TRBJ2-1,TGTGCCAGCAGCTTAGTAGCGAACTACAATGAGCAGTTCTTC,CASSLVANYNEQFF
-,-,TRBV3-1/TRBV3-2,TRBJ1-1,TGTGCCAGCAGTGTACAGGGTTTTAACACTGAAGCTTTCTTT,CASSVQGFNTEAFF
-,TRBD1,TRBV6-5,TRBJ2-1,TGTGCCAGCAGTCCAGGGGGATCCTACAATGAGCAGTTCTTC,CASSPGGSYNEQFF
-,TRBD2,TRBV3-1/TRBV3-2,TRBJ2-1,TGTGCCAGCAGCCAAATGCGGGGGGCCTACAATGAGCAGTTCTTC,CASSQMRGAYNEQFF
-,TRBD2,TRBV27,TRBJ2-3,TGTGCCAGCAGTCCGACTAGCGGGGGGCCGGCAGATACGCAGTATTTT,CASSPTSGGPADTQYF
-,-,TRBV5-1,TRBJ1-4,TGCGCCAGCAGCTTTACAGGCCAATCCAATGAAAAACTGTTTTTT,CASSFTGQSNEKLFF
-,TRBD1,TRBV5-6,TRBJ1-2,TGTGCCAGCAGCGGGTACGGGACAGGGGGCGTTTTAGACTATGGCTACACCTTC,CASSGYGTGGVLDYGYTF
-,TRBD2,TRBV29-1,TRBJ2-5,TGCAGCGTTGCCCGGGGGGGCGGGGAGACCCAGTACTTC,CSVARGGGETQYF